This T cell receptor (beta chain) was identified during a study of T-cell memory formation after mild COVID-19. Overall study results and limits: A balance of CD4 and CD8 characterized clones contracting day 15 to 85, whereas later expanders leaned CD4+. Largely, contracting CD4+ clones fell within CM and EM, and contracting CD8+ clones within EMRA.

The CDR3 spans 13 residues. Deletions cut 1 base from V and 12 bases from J, with 16 bases between. The germline CDR1 and CDR2 sequences are SEHNR and FQNEAQ (reference sequence). Note on this clonotype: Its antigen remains unidentified.

5'RACE with constant-segment primers built TCRalpha and TCRbeta cDNA libraries with UMIs. In TCRdb, the 5' RACE reads were re-called with MiXCR into one record per CDR3 protein. The profile shows 500,000 to 550,000 distinct CDR3 sequences, about a fifth of them singletons. Material: PBMCs or a T cell subset sorted from them (not recorded which). This sequence joins TRBV7-9 and TRBJ2-7; D possibly corresponds to TRBD1 (6 bases). The origin of this receptor is an adult woman who had mild COVID-19 (a few samples of this study predate the infection). Cell type and time point are not known. Here the CDR3 DNA reads TGTGCCAGCAGCTTAGAAGTACCAGGGGATCTGTACTTC. As protein: CASSLEVPGDLYF.